One T cell receptor beta chain is described in this entry. The target antigen is unknown. This entry is derived from a study of T cells after yellow fever vaccination. Study context: Fractions containing few cells were prepared with SMART-Seq v4 Ultra Low Input.

A process of 5'RACE template switching, which added a universal primer site and UMIs, was used to make TCR cDNA. One entry per CDR3 protein, called by TCRdb with MiXCR from the 5' RACE reads. Seen here are about 320,000 distinct CDR3 sequences, around 4.5% observed once, and the top ten hold just under 20%. Study results and caveats: Sorted repertoires could include abundant contaminating clonotypes from bulk cells. After the booster, 96% of CD4 and about nine tenths of CD8 primary-response clones were re-detected.

V was pared by 1 base and J by 1 base, with 10 bases between. CDR1 and CDR2 (germline): SGHRS, YFSETQ. The CDR3 is made up of 15 amino acids. The sequence was obtained from a man younger than 30 who received the YFV17D yellow fever vaccine. The chain uses TRBV5-1 and TRBJ2-3, with unresolved D. The sequences come from PBMCs, collected 15 days after the yellow fever booster vaccination. The chain's CDR3 is CASSLYGVGTDTQYF. In nucleotides, the CDR3 is TGCGCCAGCAGCTTGTATGGGGTGGGCACAGATACGCAGTATTTT. The complete variable domain, with remaining parts taken from reference TRBV5-1 and TRBJ2-3, reads KAGVTQTPRYLIKTRGQQVTLSCSPISGHRSVSWYQQTPGQGLQFLFEYFSETQRNKGNFPGRFSGRQFSNSRSEMNVSTLELGDSALYLCASSLYGVGTDTQYFGPGTRLTVL.